Each of the 2 T cell receptor beta chains below was sequenced from the same sample in a study of T cell responses to AZD1222 COVID-19 vaccine. TCRdb's table, derived via immunoSEQ multiplex PCR, lists solely in-frame clones and lacks some. The table lists approximately 150,000 clones, 90% of them singletons. Sample: peripheral blood, taken on day 0 of AZD1222 vaccination. The receptors stem from an adult in good health.

The gene calls are TRBV9 and TRBJ1-5; possible D gene TRBD1, 6 bases. The CDR3 loop spans 16 amino acids. From germline, CDR1 is SGDLS and CDR2 YYNGEE. V lost 4 bases, J lost 1 base, and 15 bases lay in between. CDR3 residues: CASSPGVGASNQPQHF. In DNA, the CDR3 is TGTGCCAGCAGCCCAGGGGTAGGGGCCAGCAATCAGCCCCAGCATTTT.

V is TRBV30 and J is TRBJ1-4, with 7 bases matching TRBD1. With V trimmed by 1 base and J by 5 bases, 4 bases remained unmatched. This CDR3 contains 14 residues. The germline CDR1 and CDR2 sequences are GTSNPN and SVGIG (reference sequence). The CDR3 reads CAWSGGQSNEKLFF. The CDR3 coding sequence is TGTGCCTGGAGTGGGGGACAGTCCAATGAAAAACTGTTTTTT.